Described below is a single T cell receptor (beta chain) sequence and its context. The data stem from a study of OX40 agonist ivuxolimab in advanced cancers. Libraries were prepared by immunoSEQ multiplex PCR; TCRdb keeps only in-frame clonotypes and omits some of them. This table has 55,000 to 80,000 clones, approximately 91% appearing once. V was cut by 6 bases and J by 0 bases, with 3 bases left in between. Germline V gives CDR1 MDHEN, CDR2 SYDVKM. This CDR3 region has 12 residues. This material consisted of CD4+ or CD8+ T cells sorted from blood, taken in a trial of the OX40 agonist ivuxolimab. The chain uses TRBV28 and TRBJ1-5; D unclear. The receptor comes from an adult with an advanced solid tumor such as melanoma, head and neck, liver or kidney cancer. CDR3 sequence (DNA): TGTGCCAGCAGGGATAGCAATCAGCCCCAGCATTTT. Its protein product is CASRDSNQPQHF.